The rows below give T cell receptor beta chains drawn from one sample of a study of blood T cells in healthy people across ages. TCRdb recomputed calls from the 5' RACE reads with MiXCR, one row per CDR3 protein. The sample has 450,000 to 650,000 distinct CDR3 sequences; 24% are singletons. These data were also reused for a study on T cells of mothers and their children.

Sample: blood. The receptors come from a boy aged 10-17 years in good health. Each CDR3 is given with its conserved first and last residue. The D gene is left open where the match is weak. Expanded clones get a size class; other rows say once, few or many, or leave the size out.

v_call	d_call	clone_size	j_call	cdr3_aa	cdr3_nt
TRBV24-1	TRBD2	-	TRBJ2-1	CATSDTSGRAPYNEQFF	TGTGCCACCAGTGATACTAGCGGGAGGGCTCCCTACAATGAGCAGTTCTTC
TRBV11-1	TRBD1	few	TRBJ1-4	CASSFRQGMRNEKLFF	TGTGCCAGCAGCTTCCGACAGGGGATGCGCAATGAAAAACTGTTTTTT
TRBV5-1	-	many	TRBJ2-4	CASSLGRQSAKNIQYF	TGCGCCAGCAGCCTCGGACGACAATCTGCCAAAAACATTCAGTACTTC
TRBV9	TRBD2	few	TRBJ2-1	CASSGMGLADYNEQFF	TGTGCCAGCAGTGGCATGGGACTAGCAGACTACAATGAGCAGTTCTTC
TRBV7-2	TRBD1	few	TRBJ2-3	CASSLGTAYTDTQYF	TGTGCCAGCAGCCTCGGGACAGCCTACACAGATACGCAGTATTTT
TRBV4-2	TRBD2	few	TRBJ2-1	CASSQDLLAFNNEQFF	TGTGCCAGCAGCCAAGATCTACTAGCGTTCAATAATGAGCAGTTCTTC
TRBV7-2	-	-	TRBJ2-7	CASSLAKGDWYF	TGTGCCAGCAGCTTAGCGAAGGGGGATTGGTACTTC
TRBV5-1	TRBD1	few	TRBJ1-1	CASRGTGFLNTEAFF	TGCGCCAGCAGGGGGACAGGGTTTTTGAACACTGAAGCTTTCTTT
TRBV20-1	TRBD1	-	TRBJ1-2	CSAPDRGYGYTF	TGCAGTGCTCCCGACAGGGGATATGGCTACACCTTC
TRBV21-1	-	few	TRBJ2-6	CASSKRDRGAFSGANVLTF	TGTGCCAGCAGCAAAAGGGACAGGGGGGCCTTCTCTGGGGCCAACGTCCTGACTTTC
TRBV27	-	few	TRBJ1-4	CASSLVQESEKLFF	TGTGCCAGCAGTTTAGTACAGGAAAGTGAAAAACTGTTTTTT
TRBV5-6	-	-	TRBJ2-7	CASSPEAGSYEQYF	TGTGCCAGCAGCCCGGAGGCAGGGTCCTACGAGCAGTACTTC
TRBV28	-	few	TRBJ1-4	CASRNTNEKLFF	TGTGCCAGCAGAAACACTAATGAAAAACTGTTTTTT
TRBV4-3	TRBD2	few	TRBJ2-1	CASSASLAGGFLEQFF	TGCGCCAGCAGCGCCTCCCTAGCGGGGGGGTTTCTTGAGCAGTTCTTC
TRBV29-1	TRBD2	few	TRBJ2-1	CSVPTKPSGTLGYNEQFF	TGCAGCGTTCCGACTAAGCCCAGCGGGACCCTTGGGTACAATGAGCAGTTCTTC
TRBV10-3	TRBD2	few	TRBJ2-7	CAISEGAGEWYEQYF	TGTGCCATCAGTGAGGGAGCGGGAGAGTGGTACGAGCAGTACTTC
TRBV7-2	TRBD1	-	TRBJ1-2	CASSTQGGYGYTF	TGCGCCAGCAGCACCCAGGGGGGGTATGGCTACACCTTC
TRBV29-1	-	-	TRBJ1-2	CSVGNRYGYTF	TGCAGCGTTGGCAACCGATATGGCTACACCTTC
TRBV9	TRBD1	few	TRBJ2-5	CASSVGGGVETQYF	TGTGCCAGCAGCGTAGGAGGGGGCGTGGAGACCCAGTACTTC
TRBV6-2/TRBV6-3	-	-	TRBJ2-7	CASSDSGYREQYF	TGTGCCAGCTCAGACTCAGGGTACCGCGAGCAGTACTTC
TRBV2	TRBD2	-	TRBJ2-1	CASSERTSGYNEQFF	TGTGCCAGCAGTGAGCGCACTAGCGGGTACAATGAGCAGTTCTTC
TRBV9	-	few	TRBJ1-2	CASSRDRCGYTF	TGTGCCAGCAGCCGTGACAGATGTGGCTACACCTTC
TRBV6-5	TRBD1	-	TRBJ2-3	CASSYSTGGGSYTDTQYF	TGTGCCAGCAGTTACTCGACAGGGGGAGGGTCTTACACAGATACGCAGTATTTT
TRBV15	-	-	TRBJ1-3	CATSSRRQPAGNTIYF	TGTGCCACCAGCAGCCGGCGTCAGCCTGCGGGAAACACCATATATTTT
TRBV7-2	TRBD1	-	TRBJ1-1	CASSEWTGVSEAFF	TGTGCCAGCAGTGAGTGGACAGGGGTTTCTGAAGCTTTCTTT
TRBV25-1	TRBD1	-	TRBJ2-3	CASSEAGTGFTDTQYF	TGTGCCAGCAGTGAAGCCGGGACAGGGTTCACAGATACGCAGTATTTT
TRBV7-2	TRBD2	-	TRBJ2-3	CASSLGSGVRADTQYF	TGTGCCAGCAGCTTAGGCAGCGGGGTTAGAGCAGATACGCAGTATTTT
TRBV6-1	TRBD2	-	TRBJ2-5	CASSPLRGGRAKETQYF	TGTGCCAGCTCACCCCTTAGGGGCGGGAGGGCCAAAGAGACCCAGTACTTC
TRBV5-3	TRBD2	few	TRBJ2-1	CARSTGTSPGNEQFF	TGTGCCAGAAGTACCGGGACTAGCCCCGGGAATGAGCAGTTCTTC